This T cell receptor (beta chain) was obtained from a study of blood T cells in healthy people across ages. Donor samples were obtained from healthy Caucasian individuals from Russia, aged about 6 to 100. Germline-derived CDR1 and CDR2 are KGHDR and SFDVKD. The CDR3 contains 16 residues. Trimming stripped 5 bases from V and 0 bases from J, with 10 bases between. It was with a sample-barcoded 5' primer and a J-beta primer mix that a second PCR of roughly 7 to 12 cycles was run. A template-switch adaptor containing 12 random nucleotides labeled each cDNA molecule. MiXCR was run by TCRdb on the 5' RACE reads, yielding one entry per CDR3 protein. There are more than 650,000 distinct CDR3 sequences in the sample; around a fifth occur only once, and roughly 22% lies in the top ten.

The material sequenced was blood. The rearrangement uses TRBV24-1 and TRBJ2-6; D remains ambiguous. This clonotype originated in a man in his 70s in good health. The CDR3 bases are TGTGCCACCAGTGCGACTTATAGCTCTGGGGCCAACGTCCTGACTTTC. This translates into CATSATYSSGANVLTF.